This record covers a single T cell receptor beta chain. This clonotype was observed at least ten times. The clone's antigen remains unknown. Per-base quality was not reported, and no clone a single base away is much larger than it. This sample was taken from a study of blood T cells in healthy people across ages (dated by TCRdb to between 2014 and 2016). About the study as a whole: Template switching captured roughly one uniquely barcoded TCR beta cDNA molecule per two T cells in model experiments. To track age-related changes in TCR beta repertoire diversity, the study relied on deep sequencing normalized with unique cDNA molecular identifiers. Donors were grouped into four age groups: young (average approximately 16 years), middle-aged (over 35), aged (roughly 67) and long-lived (just over 80). To avoid experimental bias, donors of different ages were distributed randomly across sequencing lanes. The study analyzed two additional independent replicas of 1 million unique cDNA reads from the same blood draw for two donors, one aged 18 to 30 and one aged 80 or older. What the research found in general, with its limitations: Compared with the aged group, more naive CD4+ T cells, fewer expanded clones and increased TCR diversity were shown by the long-lived group, suggesting age selection. A strong correlation was found between observed TCR beta diversity and the percentage of naive T cells measured by flow cytometry. As age increased, observed TCR beta diversity per million T cells dropped in a roughly linear way, and a significant reduction was already evident by age 40. Conclusive comparison of naive and antigen-experienced compartments was prevented by the profiling of bulk unsorted PBMCs. Estimates of total diversity based on one million sequenced T cells were regarded as lower bounds and as underestimates. Because the CMV infection status of the donors was unknown, age-related changes in expanded clonotypes may potentially have been confounded.

Donors were under 40 systemically healthy Caucasian individuals from Russia aged roughly 6 to 90 years. About 9.6 milliliters of peripheral blood were collected from each donor into EDTA-treated Vacutainer tubes. Ficoll-Paque density-gradient centrifugation was used to isolate PBMCs, with at least 6.5 million per sample. Total RNA was extracted from PBMCs with Trizol reagent, with at least 6 micrograms obtained per sample. The percentages of naive CD45RAhigh/CD27high T cells were determined by flow cytometry on a PBMC aliquot from every donor. The CDR3 runs 11 amino acids, cysteine and phenylalanine included. Only the CDR3 DNA is retained, 33 bases long and in frame from the first base. The germline ends are 8 bases apart after V is trimmed by 5 bases and J by 5 bases. CDR1 DFQATT and CDR2 SNEGSKA are derived from the germline V gene (reference sequence). The library relied on 5' RACE. The run used an Illumina HiSeq 2500. A second about 7 to 11 cycle PCR used a sample-barcoded 5' primer and a J-beta primer mix. A unique molecular identifier was introduced onto each TCR beta cDNA molecule by a template-switch 5' adaptor carrying 12 random nucleotides. Each sample yielded at least 2.5 million CDR3-containing paired-end reads. First-strand cDNA synthesis was performed from all RNA using the Mint cDNA synthesis kit, with priming by a TRBC-specific oligonucleotide. All cDNA was treated with uracil-DNA glycosylase and then went through a first 18-cycle PCR with the universal primers M1SS and BC2_uni_R. As for the original processing: Normalization of each sample was performed by random selection of 1 million high-quality reads, each carrying a distinct molecular identifier. Instead of being binned into consensus sequences, reads with shared molecular identifiers were discarded. MiTCR, run with a Q25 quality threshold and the strictest error-elimination algorithm, handled CDR3 identification, clonotype clustering and error correction. A nonparametric unseen species model with Euler transformation was used to estimate lower-bound total TCR beta diversity. TCRdb took the public reads, trimmed them with fastp at Q25, ran MiXCR for clone calling and kept in-frame beta chains. Identical CDR3 proteins give one entry, which carries the most common genes and DNA. The V and J calls were determined by TCRdb, not by the authors. Recorded for this sample are about 700,000 distinct CDR3 sequences; approximately 29% of them occurred a single time. The ten top clones hold roughly 15% of the sample.

The V and J segments used are TRBV20-1 and TRBJ2-3; TRBD2 is possibly the D segment (5 matching bases). Specimen: blood. This receptor was taken from a woman of 80 years or more in good health. Donor details come from another sample of the same person, matched by shared clones. Here is the DNA: TGCAGTGCTGGCGGACTAGATACGCAGTATTTT. Translated, this is CSAGGLDTQYF.